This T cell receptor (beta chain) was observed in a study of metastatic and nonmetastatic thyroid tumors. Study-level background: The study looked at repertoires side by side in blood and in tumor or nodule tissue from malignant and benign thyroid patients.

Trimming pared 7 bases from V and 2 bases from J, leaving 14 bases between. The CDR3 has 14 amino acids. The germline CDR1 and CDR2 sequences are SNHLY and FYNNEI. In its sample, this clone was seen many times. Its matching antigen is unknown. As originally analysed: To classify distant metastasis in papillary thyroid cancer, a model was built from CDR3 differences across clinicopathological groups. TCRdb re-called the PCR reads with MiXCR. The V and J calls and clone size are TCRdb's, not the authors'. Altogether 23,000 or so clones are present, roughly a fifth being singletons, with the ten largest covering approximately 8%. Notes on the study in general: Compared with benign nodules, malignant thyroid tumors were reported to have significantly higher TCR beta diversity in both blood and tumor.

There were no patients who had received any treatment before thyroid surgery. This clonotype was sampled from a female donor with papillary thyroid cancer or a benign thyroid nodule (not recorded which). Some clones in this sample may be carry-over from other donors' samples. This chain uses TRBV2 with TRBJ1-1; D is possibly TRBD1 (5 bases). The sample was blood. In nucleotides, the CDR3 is TGTGCCAGCACCCCCGGCGGGGGAAACACTGAAGCTTTCTTT. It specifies CASTPGGGNTEAFF.